The rows below give T cell receptor beta chains drawn from one sample of a study of blood T cell repertoires in COVID-19. Using immunoSEQ multiplex PCR, the repertoire was profiled, and TCRdb retains in-frame clones only, with some absent. Altogether about 37,000 clones are present, 81% being singletons, with the ten largest covering about 3.2%. The sequenced sample consisted of peripheral blood. The source of these receptors is a man in his 70s with COVID-19, enrolled during active disease. The CDR3 runs from the conserved cysteine through the conserved F or W. Each record gives: D gene, V gene, clone size, J gene, CDR3 protein, CDR3 DNA. A D gene is named only where the DNA matches it firmly. Clone size appears in some rows only: once, few, many, or a class for an expanded clone.

TRBD2	TRBV7-2	-	TRBJ2-1	CASSLVGSGTYNEQFF	TGTGCCAGCAGCTTAGTGGGTAGCGGGACCTACAATGAGCAGTTCTTC
-	TRBV28	few	TRBJ1-6	CASSLLGGSPLHF	TGTGCCAGCAGTTTATTGGGGGGTTCACCCCTCCACTTT
TRBD2	TRBV20-1	-	TRBJ2-2	CSASRGTSGRLGELFF	TGCAGTGCTAGTAGGGGGACTAGCGGGAGGTTGGGGGAGCTGTTTTTT
-	TRBV7-3	-	TRBJ1-1	CASSLTSDTEAFF	TGTGCCAGCAGCTTAACGTCGGACACTGAAGCTTTCTTT
TRBD1	TRBV2	-	TRBJ1-5	CASGTVNQPQHF	TGTGCCAGCGGGACAGTAAATCAGCCCCAGCATTTT
-	TRBV18	medium-sized	TRBJ1-5	CASWGGLSNQPQHF	TGTGCCAGCTGGGGGGGGTTGAGCAATCAGCCCCAGCATTTT
-	TRBV28	-	TRBJ1-1	CASSFNGRSEAFF	TGTGCCAGCAGTTTTAATGGGAGATCTGAAGCTTTCTTT
-	TRBV15	-	TRBJ1-2	CATSRDHAGTNYGYTF	TGTGCCACCAGCAGAGACCACGCAGGGACAAACTATGGCTACACCTTC
-	TRBV5-1	-	TRBJ1-1	CASSFRNTEAFF	TGCGCCAGCAGCTTCCGGAACACTGAAGCTTTCTTT
-	TRBV7-9	-	TRBJ1-5	CASSLDRGQPQHF	TGTGCCAGCAGCTTAGACCGGGGGCAGCCCCAGCATTTT
TRBD2	TRBV2	-	TRBJ2-1	CASSGELAGDNEQFF	TGTGCCAGCAGTGGTGAACTAGCGGGAGACAATGAGCAGTTCTTC
-	TRBV30	-	TRBJ1-1	CAWRRLNTEAFF	TGTGCCTGGAGACGGTTGAACACTGAAGCTTTCTTT
TRBD2	TRBV18	-	TRBJ2-3	CASSLSRAGVADTQYF	TGTGCCAGCTCACTATCCCGGGCGGGGGTCGCAGATACGCAGTATTTT
TRBD1	TRBV6-5	-	TRBJ1-4	CASSPPGDRGEKLFF	TGTGCCAGCAGTCCCCCCGGGGACAGGGGAGAAAAACTGTTTTTT
-	TRBV21-1	-	TRBJ1-5	CASSPIQGASNQPQHF	TGTGCCAGCAGCCCCATTCAGGGGGCCAGCAATCAGCCCCAGCATTTT
-	TRBV11-3	-	TRBJ2-3	CASSLGGADTQYF	TGTGCCAGCAGCTTAGGAGGAGCCGATACGCAGTATTTT
-	TRBV7-9	-	TRBJ1-3	CASSTQTGPSSGNTIYF	TGTGCCAGCAGCACTCAAACAGGGCCGAGCTCTGGAAACACCATATATTTT
TRBD1	TRBV6-6	-	TRBJ2-7	CASNPRQGASYEQYF	TGTGCCAGCAACCCTAGACAGGGCGCCTCCTACGAGCAGTACTTC
-	TRBV7-3	few	TRBJ1-2	CASSLTGSRGYTF	TGTGCCAGCAGCCTTACAGGGTCGAGGGGCTACACCTTC
-	TRBV4-1	-	TRBJ1-5	CASSQVSGDQPQHF	TGCGCCAGCAGCCAAGTGTCGGGGGATCAGCCCCAGCATTTT
-	TRBV12-3/TRBV12-4	-	TRBJ2-7	CASSLNRYEQYF	TGTGCCAGCAGTTTGAACAGATACGAGCAGTACTTC
TRBD1	TRBV5-1	-	TRBJ2-2	CASSRQGANTGELFF	TGCGCCAGCAGCCGACAGGGGGCTAACACCGGGGAGCTGTTTTTT
-	TRBV19	-	TRBJ2-5	CASSSGNQETQYF	TGTGCCAGTAGTTCAGGGAATCAAGAGACCCAGTACTTC
-	TRBV5-1	-	TRBJ1-5	CASSPMAGADQPQHF	TGCGCCAGCAGTCCCATGGCGGGGGCGGATCAGCCCCAGCATTTT
TRBD1	TRBV28	-	TRBJ1-6	CATTGGSYNSPLHF	TGTGCCACCACAGGGGGGTCCTATAATTCACCCCTCCACTTT
-	TRBV18	-	TRBJ2-4	CASSPPTGLGIQYF	TGTGCCAGCTCACCACCGACAGGTTTGGGCATTCAGTACTTC
TRBD2	TRBV6-6	-	TRBJ2-1	CASSKTSGAYNEQFF	TGTGCCAGCAGTAAGACTAGCGGGGCCTACAATGAGCAGTTCTTC
-	TRBV21-1	once	TRBJ1-5	CASSPWEGPSCRPQHF	TGTGCCAGCAGTCCCTGGGAGGGGCCCTCGTGTCGGCCCCAGCATTTT
-	TRBV12-3/TRBV12-4	once	TRBJ1-4	CASSLAEGEKLFF	TGTGCCAGCAGTTTAGCGGAGGGTGAAAAACTGTTTTTT
-	TRBV5-1	-	TRBJ2-1	CASSFARVDEQFF	TGCGCCAGCAGCTTCGCTAGAGTCGATGAGCAGTTCTTC
TRBD2	TRBV7-9	-	TRBJ2-7	CASSGPGTSGNGEQYF	TGTGCCAGCAGCGGTCCCGGGACTAGCGGGAATGGCGAGCAGTACTTC
-	TRBV6-6	-	TRBJ1-1	CASSYSEGLTEAFF	TGTGCCAGCAGTTACTCCGAGGGTCTCACTGAAGCTTTCTTT
TRBD1	TRBV27	-	TRBJ1-2	CASRPGQGRHGYTF	TGTGCCAGCCGGCCGGGACAGGGCCGCCACGGCTACACCTTC
-	TRBV7-8	once	TRBJ1-1	CASSLVIQANTEAFF	TGTGCCAGCAGCTTAGTTATCCAAGCGAACACTGAAGCTTTCTTT
TRBD1	TRBV28	-	TRBJ1-2	CASSPHGDSIYGYTF	TGTGCCAGCAGTCCCCATGGGGACAGCATATATGGCTACACCTTC
-	TRBV5-5	once	TRBJ1-2	CASSFGFANGYTF	TGTGCCAGCAGCTTCGGGTTCGCAAATGGCTACACCTTC
TRBD1	TRBV19	-	TRBJ1-5	CASRPRGTAYSNQPQHF	TGTGCCAGTAGGCCGAGAGGGACAGCCTATAGCAATCAGCCCCAGCATTTT
TRBD1	TRBV19	-	TRBJ2-1	CASTPGQGLYNEQFF	TGTGCCAGTACCCCGGGACAGGGACTATACAATGAGCAGTTCTTC
TRBD1	TRBV3-1/TRBV3-2	-	TRBJ1-1	CASSQLTGGAFF	TGTGCCAGCAGCCAACTAACAGGGGGAGCTTTCTTT
-	TRBV7-9	-	TRBJ1-2	CAASPGQLFGYTF	TGTGCCGCATCGCCGGGACAATTATTCGGCTACACCTTC
-	TRBV11-2	-	TRBJ2-5	CASSLAGYQETQYF	TGTGCCAGCAGCTTAGCAGGGTACCAAGAGACCCAGTACTTC
-	TRBV4-3	-	TRBJ1-6	CASSQEGRGYNSPLHF	TGCGCCAGCAGCCAAGAAGGCAGGGGATATAATTCACCCCTCCACTTT
TRBD1	TRBV5-1	-	TRBJ2-1	CASSPNPMGQGGSREQFF	TGCGCCAGCAGCCCGAATCCCATGGGACAGGGAGGGTCCCGAGAGCAGTTCTTC
TRBD1	TRBV9	-	TRBJ2-2	CASSAQGSLTGELFF	TGTGCCAGCAGCGCACAGGGGAGTTTGACCGGGGAGCTGTTTTTT
-	TRBV20-1	-	TRBJ2-7	CSARAYYEQYF	TGCAGTGCTAGAGCCTACTACGAGCAGTACTTC
-	TRBV3-1/TRBV3-2	few	TRBJ1-1	CASSQGAPNTEAFF	TGTGCCAGCAGCCAAGGAGCACCGAACACTGAAGCTTTCTTT
TRBD1	TRBV5-5	few	TRBJ2-1	CASSLARDRGYYNEQFF	TGTGCCAGCAGCTTGGCCCGGGACAGGGGTTACTACAATGAGCAGTTCTTC
-	TRBV4-3	-	TRBJ2-2	CASSQRDLNTGELFF	TGCGCCAGCAGCCAGAGGGATCTAAACACCGGGGAGCTGTTTTTT
TRBD2	TRBV6-2/TRBV6-3	-	TRBJ2-3	CASSNTETSGITDTQYF	TGTGCCAGCAGCAATACCGAGACTAGCGGTATCACAGATACGCAGTATTTT
TRBD1	TRBV7-2	-	TRBJ1-2	CASSLQGGLGNGYTF	TGTGCCAGCAGCTTGCAGGGGGGTTTGGGGAATGGCTACACCTTC
-	TRBV7-9	-	TRBJ1-3	CASSTERAYSGNTIYF	TGTGCCAGCAGCACCGAACGAGCTTATTCTGGAAACACCATATATTTT
TRBD1	TRBV6-4	-	TRBJ2-2	CASSDPLDRGTNTGELFF	TGTGCCAGCAGTGACCCACTGGACAGGGGCACGAACACCGGGGAGCTGTTTTTT
-	TRBV4-2	-	TRBJ1-3	CASSQVPYRTTSGNTIYF	TGTGCCAGCAGCCAAGTTCCGTACAGAACAACTTCTGGAAACACCATATATTTT
-	TRBV19	-	TRBJ2-7	CASGTGQSLSYEQYF	TGTGCCAGTGGCACTGGACAGAGCCTCTCCTACGAGCAGTACTTC
TRBD2	TRBV4-1	-	TRBJ2-5	CASSQTGLRETQYF	TGCGCCAGCAGCCAAACGGGACTACGAGAGACCCAGTACTTC